The next 27 T cell receptor beta chains were all read from a single sample in a study of long-term antiretroviral therapy in people with HIV. Version v3.0 of the immunoSEQ assay was performed at survey level. Repertoires were generated with immunoSEQ multiplex PCR, while TCRdb's copy carries only in-frame clones and drops some. Of 32,000 or so clones listed, about 82% were seen once; the top ten hold 4.4%. The source was unsorted PBMCs, collected about 3.3 years after starting antiretroviral therapy. The receptors come from a man younger than 35 with HIV.

This chain joins TRBV6-1 and TRBJ2-1, with 7 bases identical to TRBD1. This CDR3 region has 11 residues. After removal of 4 bases from V and 14 bases from J, the junction contained 5 bases not matched to a gene. From germline, CDR1 is MNHNS and CDR2 SASEGT. The CDR3 loop is CASSVGGLEFF. Written as DNA, the CDR3 is TGTGCCAGCAGTGTAGGGGGCCTCGAGTTCTTC.

The V gene is TRBV6-1, the J gene TRBJ2-1, with a tentative D call TRBD1 (6 bases). This CDR3 region has 15 residues. Trimming removed 6 bases from V and 4 bases from J, with 16 bases in between. The germline V gene has CDR1 MNHNS and CDR2 SASEGT. This CDR3 is CASRPGQAPYNEQFF. CDR3 in DNA: TGTGCCAGCAGGCCGGGACAAGCTCCGTACAATGAGCAGTTCTTC.

The rearrangement links TRBV25-1 to TRBJ2-6; TRBD1 aligns across 7 bases. Per the germline V gene, CDR1 is MGHDK and CDR2 is SYGVNS. V lost 4 bases to trimming and J lost 0 bases; unmatched junction nucleotides: 6. This CDR3 spans 17 amino acids. CDR3 residues: CASSGPHRGSGANVLTF. In DNA form, the CDR3 reads TGTGCCAGCAGTGGGCCCCACAGGGGCTCTGGGGCCAACGTCCTGACTTTC.

This clone has only a few counts. CDR3 sequence reads: CASSSRPIGPGGGEYEQYF. The CDR3 DNA reads TGTGCCAGCAGCTCTCGCCCTATTGGCCCCGGGGGGGGTGAGTACGAGCAGTACTTC. The J gene is TRBJ2-7, the V gene TRBV11-2; 8 bases line up with TRBD2. CDR1 is SGHAT, CDR2 FQNNGV, per germline. The CDR3 extends over 19 amino acids. Trimming took 4 bases from V and 4 from J; bases not matched to a gene: 21.

The chain recombines TRBV11-2 with TRBJ1-6, with D perhaps matching TRBD1 (5 bases). The germline gives CDR1 SGHAT, CDR2 FQNNGV. This CDR3 comprises 16 residues. V lost 0 bases and J 3 bases, leaving 9 bases between the germline ends. This CDR3 reads CASSLEAGLYNSPLHF. The DNA for the CDR3 is TGTGCCAGCAGCTTAGAAGCAGGGCTCTATAATTCACCCCTCCACTTT. Full variable domain (missing parts from reference TRBV11-2 and TRBJ1-6): EAGVAQSPRYKIIEKRQSVAFWCNPISGHATLYWYQQILGQGPKLLIQFQNNGVVDDSQLPKDRFSAERLKGVDSTLKIQPAKLEDSAVYLCASSLEAGLYNSPLHFGNGTRLTVT.

This chain connects TRBV7-6 to TRBJ1-5; 7 bases are shared with TRBD1. Germline trimming cut 4 bases from V and 3 bases from J; bases unmatched to any gene: 3. The CDR3 covers 14 residues. Germline CDR1 is SGHVS and CDR2 is FNYEAQ. CDR3 sequence reads: CASSSGTDNQPQHF. The CDR3 coding sequence is TGTGCCAGCAGCTCGGGGACAGACAATCAGCCCCAGCATTTT.

The chain has TRBV5-6 and TRBJ1-5, with D possibly TRBD1 on 5 matching bases. V gave up 2 bases and J gave up 7 bases, with 10 bases separating them. The CDR3 spans 13 residues. Germline CDR1 is SGHDT and CDR2 is YYEEEE. CDR3 region: CASSFMGRQPQHF. The CDR3 nucleotides read TGTGCCAGCAGCTTTATGGGGCGGCAGCCCCAGCATTTT.

The CDR3 coding sequence is TGTGCCAGCAGTTACTCGTCTATGGGGGGGAATGAGCAGTTCTTC. This codes for CASSYSSMGGNEQFF. V is TRBV6-5 and J is TRBJ2-1; 7 nucleotides agree with TRBD2. Germline loops: CDR1 MNHEY, CDR2 SVGAGI. The trim removed 0 bases at V and 7 bases at J, leaving 6 bases unmatched. The CDR3 is 15 residues long.

This chain joins TRBV7-6 and TRBJ2-1; 13 bases line up with TRBD2. Germline CDR1 is SGHVS and CDR2 is FNYEAQ. Trimming at V came to 5 bases and at J to 8 bases, leaving 9 bases not matched to a gene. The CDR3 loop spans 16 amino acids. CDR3 region: CASSPRTSGSFDEQFF. CDR3 nucleotide sequence: TGTGCCAGCAGCCCCCGGACTAGCGGGAGTTTTGATGAGCAGTTCTTC.

The V call is TRBV14, the J call TRBJ2-2; unclear D gene. This CDR3 spans 12 amino acids. Trimming pared 5 bases from V and 1 base from J, leaving 2 bases between. Germline assignment: CDR1 SGHDN and CDR2 FVKESK. CDR3 in amino acids: CASSLNTGELFF. The CDR3 DNA sequence: TGTGCCAGCAGCTTGAACACCGGGGAGCTGTTTTTT.

The J gene is TRBJ1-5, the V gene TRBV27; no definite D call. The CDR3 contains 14 residues. Trimming stripped 3 bases from V and 0 bases from J, with 6 bases between. Germline loops: CDR1 MNHEY, CDR2 SMNVEV (reference sequence). CDR3 nucleotides: TGTGCCAGCAGTTTTCTGGATAGCAATCAGCCCCAGCATTTT. The encoded protein is CASSFLDSNQPQHF.

This chain links TRBV19 with TRBJ1-1, with D perhaps TRBD1 (5 bases). Germline lookup yields CDR1 LNHDA and CDR2 SQIVND (reference sequence). V was cut by 1 base and J by 0 bases, with 12 bases left in between. The CDR3 runs to 16 residues. The CDR3 here is CASSIAAGRMNTEAFF. CDR3 nucleotide sequence: TGTGCCAGTAGTATAGCGGCAGGGAGGATGAACACTGAAGCTTTCTTT.

The rearrangement joins TRBV19 to TRBJ2-7, with 10 bases that match TRBD1. In germline, CDR1 is LNHDA, CDR2 SQIVND (reference sequence). The CDR3 has 14 residues. The junction had 7 bases not matched to a gene; V was cut back by 7 bases and J by 4 bases. Here the CDR3 DNA reads TGTGCCAGTACTGACAGGGGGCGGGAATACGAGCAGTACTTC. The encoded protein is CASTDRGREYEQYF.

The chain recombines TRBV14 with TRBJ2-7; D is uncertain. Germline V gene sequence: CDR1 SGHDN, CDR2 FVKESK. Trimming stripped 0 bases from V and 5 bases from J, with 8 bases between. The CDR3 is 13 amino acids. The CDR3 loop reads CASSQDMGNEQYF. The CDR3, as DNA: TGTGCCAGCAGCCAAGATATGGGTAACGAGCAGTACTTC.

CDR3: CASSEIRGYGFWEQYF. DNA of the CDR3: TGTGCCAGCAGTGAAATCAGAGGTTATGGTTTTTGGGAGCAGTACTTC. V is TRBV6-1 and J is TRBJ2-7; unclear D gene. From germline, CDR1 is MNHNS and CDR2 SASEGT. The CDR3 spans 16 residues. The V end lost 2 bases, the J end lost 7 bases, and 21 bases lay between the germline ends.

V gene TRBV6-6 combines with J gene TRBJ1-3; TRBD1 matches 7 bases. Per germline, CDR1 MNHNY and CDR2 SVGAGI (reference sequence). Germline trimming cut 0 bases from V and 4 bases from J; bases unmatched to any gene: 6. This CDR3 has 16 residues. CDR3 in amino acids: CASSYSTGESGNTIYF. The CDR3 DNA reads as TGTGCCAGCAGTTACTCTACAGGGGAATCCGGAAACACCATATATTTT.

The gene calls are TRBV2 and TRBJ2-7, with TRBD2 matching 7 bases. Germline CDR1 is SNHLY and CDR2 is FYNNEI. The CDR3 contains 17 residues. V dropped 5 bases and J dropped 0; count of bases not matched to a gene: 13. CDR3 residues: CASSFTPDGGSSYEQYF. The CDR3, as DNA: TGTGCCAGCAGTTTTACACCGGACGGCGGGAGCTCCTACGAGCAGTACTTC.

The genes are TRBV2 and TRBJ2-1; a possible D gene is TRBD2 (7 bases). V shed 4 bases and J shed 8 bases, with 27 bases lying between them. The CDR3 length is 18 residues. The germline V gene has CDR1 SNHLY and CDR2 FYNNEI. The CDR3 region has the DNA TGTGCCAGCAGTGCAGGGGAAGGGTACGGACTAGTTTCCGATGAGCAGTTCTTC. It yields the protein CASSAGEGYGLVSDEQFF.

The rearrangement joins TRBV6-4 to TRBJ2-7; weak D call: TRBD1 (8 bases). The CDR3 is 16 amino acids. The germline CDR1 and CDR2 sequences are MRHNA and SNTAGT. V lost 7 bases, J lost 3 bases, and 22 bases lay in between. The CDR3 nucleotides read TGTGCCAGCAAAACCCGAACAGGGGGGGGATACTACGAGCAGTACTTC. Translated, it gives CASKTRTGGGYYEQYF.

This clone was recorded once. This chain joins TRBV7-8 and TRBJ2-7, with D possibly TRBD2 on 5 matching bases. The germline V gene has CDR1 SGHVS and CDR2 FQNEAQ. The CDR3 is 15 residues long. Trimming pared 1 base from V and 0 bases from J, leaving 10 bases between. The CDR3 reads CASSLGGRGSYEQYF. CDR3 sequence (DNA): TGTGCCAGCAGCTTAGGAGGGAGAGGCTCCTACGAGCAGTACTTC.

The chain employs TRBV4-2 and TRBJ1-1, with D maybe TRBD1 (5 bases). The CDR3 runs to 12 residues. Germline CDR1 reads LGHNA; CDR2 reads YNFKEQ. V lost 5 bases and J lost 4, with 8 bases in between. The CDR3 is CASSGGGTEAFF. Here the CDR3 DNA reads TGTGCCAGCAGCGGCGGGGGCACTGAAGCTTTCTTT.

This chain connects TRBV5-4 to TRBJ2-7; 10 positions match TRBD2. This CDR3 has 16 residues. The J segment lost 3 bases and the V segment lost 4 bases, leaving 10 bases of the junction unmatched. CDR1 is SGHNT and CDR2 is YYREEE in the germline V gene (reference sequence). Here the CDR3 DNA reads TGTGCCAGCAGCATGTACGGACTAGCGGACCTCTACGAGCAGTACTTC. Encoded protein: CASSMYGLADLYEQYF.

The rearrangement joins TRBV28 to TRBJ1-2; D is unclear. Germline CDR1 is MDHEN and CDR2 is SYDVKM. V lost 7 bases, J lost 5 bases, and 8 bases lay in between. This CDR3 comprises 11 residues. The CDR3 spells CASTSGYGYTF. The DNA of the CDR3 is TGTGCCAGCACATCAGGATATGGCTACACCTTC.

This clone was observed a single time. The J gene is TRBJ2-3, the V gene TRBV6-4, with 9 bases matching TRBD2. Unmatched junction bases numbered 3, after V lost 0 bases and J lost 2 bases. Germline V gene data show CDR1 as MRHNA and CDR2 as SNTAGT. The CDR3 is 16 residues long. CDR3 residues: CASSDSSGGTTDTQYF. The CDR3 nucleotides are TGTGCCAGCAGTGACTCCAGCGGGGGGACCACAGATACGCAGTATTTT.

As DNA, the CDR3 is TGTGCCAGTAGTTGGACAGGGCTCACCGGAGGCCAAGAGACCCAGTACTTC. Its translation is CASSWTGLTGGQETQYF. The chain carries TRBV19 and TRBJ2-5; 8 bases align to TRBD1. The germline CDR1 and CDR2 sequences are LNHDA and SQIVND (reference sequence). Losses at the gene ends were 5 bases for V and 1 base for J; bases not matched to a gene: 12. The CDR3 length is 17 residues. The full variable domain, in which reference TRBV19 and TRBJ2-5 provide the parts outside the CDR3, is DGGITQSPKYLFRKEGQNVTLSCEQNLNHDAMYWYRQDPGQGLRLIYYSQIVNDFQKGDIAEGYSVSREKKESFPLTVTSAQKNPTAFYLCASSWTGLTGGQETQYFGPGTRLLVL.

The V call is TRBV7-9, the J call TRBJ1-1, with D uncertain. V gave up 5 bases and J gave up 3 bases, with 13 bases separating them. CDR1 SEHNR and CDR2 FQNEAQ come from the germline V gene (reference sequence). This CDR3 spans 14 amino acids. CDR3 sequence reads: CASSRTVGDTEAFF. The CDR3 DNA is TGTGCCAGCAGCCGTACGGTTGGGGACACTGAAGCTTTCTTT.

The genes are TRBV5-8 and TRBJ2-3, with D perhaps matching TRBD2 (5 bases). Germline V CDR1 and CDR2: SGHTS, YDEGEE. Trimming pared 0 bases from V and 0 bases from J, leaving 11 bases between. The CDR3 spans 16 residues. The CDR3: CASSLGASPSTDTQYF. CDR3 sequence (DNA): TGTGCCAGCAGCTTGGGCGCTAGCCCGAGCACAGATACGCAGTATTTT.